The clone carrying this TCR beta chain has more than one count but fewer than ten. Its target is unknown. The source of the sample is a study of cytomegalovirus exposure and HLA in healthy donors. Study-level points and caveats: Through in vitro validation, three CMV-associated chains were shown to be specific for CMV antigens. HLA alleles were associated with 18,000 or so TCR beta sequences in a later analysis at 0.05 false discovery rate. Earlier findings revealed that most TCR beta V segments proved productive either about 90% or about 30% of the time.

The V gene lost 1 base and the J gene lost 7 bases, with 7 bases spanning the gap. CDR3 length equals 13 residues. Per the germline V gene, CDR1 is SGHTA and CDR2 is FQGNSA. The PCR had 60 Vbeta and 13 Jbeta primers. Authors' analysis steps: It was a later analysis that counted 79 million or so unique TCR beta chains, of which 9.5 million to 14 million were shared. Assay used: immunoSEQ multiplex PCR; TCRdb lists only in-frame clones, some missing. D and trimming were read from the DNA, whereas the V and J calls and clone size are those reported in that table. The table includes 100,000 to 150,000 clones, 6.5% to 9.5% detected once.

Source material: PBMCs. The receptor was derived from a man aged 40-49 years in good health and CMV-seronegative. The rearrangement uses TRBV7-2 and TRBJ2-2; no clear D. CDR3 sequence: CASSLGSIGELFF. As DNA, the CDR3 is TGTGCCAGCAGCTTAGGGTCTATCGGGGAGCTGTTTTTT.